This TCR beta chain originates from a study of beta chain features in type 1 diabetes. Study-wide results and limits: PCR might favor shorter templates, but any such skew would affect patients and controls equally. The influence of HLA type on TCRB rearrangement stayed undetermined. VDJ junctions from type 1 diabetes patients carried fewer insertions and larger deletions.

Every isolated RNA sample was fully reverse transcribed, so sequencing captured expressed TCRB transcripts. Using immunoSEQ multiplex PCR, the repertoire was profiled, and TCRdb retains in-frame clones only, with some absent. The sample shows about 900,000 clones, roughly 17% of them seen only once. On this clone: Its specificity is not known.

Trimming pared 1 base from V and 3 bases from J, leaving 6 bases between. Germline V gene data show CDR1 as SGHAT and CDR2 as FQNNGV. The CDR3 runs 13 residues. Stem cell-like memory, regulatory, central memory and naive CD4+ cells were sorted via CD45RO/CCR7/CD25/CD127/CD95/CD27. The material sequenced was naive CD4+ T cells from blood. The J gene is TRBJ2-5, the V gene TRBV11-2; D is unresolved. This clonotype was obtained from a young woman in good health. CDR3 amino acids: CASSLGGEETQYF. CDR3 nucleotide sequence: TGTGCCAGCAGCTTAGGTGGTGAAGAGACCCAGTACTTC.